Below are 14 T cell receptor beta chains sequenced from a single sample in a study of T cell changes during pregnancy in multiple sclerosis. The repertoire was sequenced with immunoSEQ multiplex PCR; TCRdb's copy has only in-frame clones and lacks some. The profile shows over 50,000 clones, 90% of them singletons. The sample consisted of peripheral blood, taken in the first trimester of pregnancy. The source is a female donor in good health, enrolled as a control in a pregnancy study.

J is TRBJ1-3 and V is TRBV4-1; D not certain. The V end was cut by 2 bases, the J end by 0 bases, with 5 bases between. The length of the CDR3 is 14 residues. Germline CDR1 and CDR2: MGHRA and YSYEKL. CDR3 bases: TGCGCCAGCAGCCAACCGAGCTCTGGAAACACCATATATTTT. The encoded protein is CASSQPSSGNTIYF.

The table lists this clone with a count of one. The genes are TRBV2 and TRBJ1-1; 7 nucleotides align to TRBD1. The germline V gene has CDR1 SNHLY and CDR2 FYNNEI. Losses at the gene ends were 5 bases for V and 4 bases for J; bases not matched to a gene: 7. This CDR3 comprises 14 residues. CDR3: CASSMTGYSTEAFF. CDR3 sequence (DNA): TGTGCCAGCAGTATGACAGGGTATAGCACTGAAGCTTTCTTT.

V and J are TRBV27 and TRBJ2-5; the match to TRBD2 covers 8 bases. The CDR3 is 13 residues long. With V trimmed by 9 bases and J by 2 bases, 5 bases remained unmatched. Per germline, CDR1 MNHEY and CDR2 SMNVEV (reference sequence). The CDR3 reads CASSLAVQETQYF. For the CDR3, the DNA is TGTGCCAGTTCACTAGCGGTACAAGAGACCCAGTACTTC.

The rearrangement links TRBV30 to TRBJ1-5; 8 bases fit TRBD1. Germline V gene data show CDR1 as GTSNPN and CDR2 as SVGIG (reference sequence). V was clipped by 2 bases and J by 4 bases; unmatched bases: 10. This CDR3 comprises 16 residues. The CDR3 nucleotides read TGTGCCTGGAGTCTAGGACAGGGTTGGAGGAATCAGCCCCAGCATTTT. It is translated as CAWSLGQGWRNQPQHF. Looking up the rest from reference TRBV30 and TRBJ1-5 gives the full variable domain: SQTIHQWPATLVQPVGSPLSLECTVEGTSNPNLYWYRQAAGRGLQLLFYSVGIGQISSEVPQNLSASRPQDRQFILSSKKLLLSDSGFYLCAWSLGQGWRNQPQHFGDGTRLSIL.

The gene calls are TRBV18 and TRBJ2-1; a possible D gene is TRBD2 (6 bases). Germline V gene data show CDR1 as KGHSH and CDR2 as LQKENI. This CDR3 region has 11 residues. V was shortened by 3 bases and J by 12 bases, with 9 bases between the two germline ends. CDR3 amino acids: CASSPGGTQFF. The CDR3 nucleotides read TGTGCCAGCTCACCGGGCGGGACGCAGTTCTTC. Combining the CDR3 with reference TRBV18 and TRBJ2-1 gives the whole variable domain NAGVMQNPRHLVRRRGQEARLRCSPMKGHSHVYWYRQLPEEGLKFMVYLQKENIIDESGMPKERFSAEFPKEGPSILRIQQVVRGDSAAYFCASSPGGTQFFGPGTRLTVL.

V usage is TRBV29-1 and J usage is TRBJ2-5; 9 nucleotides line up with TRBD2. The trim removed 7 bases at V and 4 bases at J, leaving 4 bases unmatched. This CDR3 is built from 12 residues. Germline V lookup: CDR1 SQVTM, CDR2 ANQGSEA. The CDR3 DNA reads TGCAGCGCTCAACTAGCGGGAGAGACCCAGTACTTC. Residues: CSAQLAGETQYF.

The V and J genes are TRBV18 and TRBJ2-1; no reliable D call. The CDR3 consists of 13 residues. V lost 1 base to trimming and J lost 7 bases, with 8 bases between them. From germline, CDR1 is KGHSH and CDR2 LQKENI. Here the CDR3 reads CASSPQEENEQFF. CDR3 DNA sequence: TGTGCCAGCTCACCACAAGAGGAAAATGAGCAGTTCTTC.

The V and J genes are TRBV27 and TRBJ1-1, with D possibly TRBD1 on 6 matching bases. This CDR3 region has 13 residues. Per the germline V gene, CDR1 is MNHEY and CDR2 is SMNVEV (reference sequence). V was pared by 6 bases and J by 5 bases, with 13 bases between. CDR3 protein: CASRKGGGTEAFF. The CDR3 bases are TGTGCCAGCAGGAAAGGGGGGGGGACTGAAGCTTTCTTT.

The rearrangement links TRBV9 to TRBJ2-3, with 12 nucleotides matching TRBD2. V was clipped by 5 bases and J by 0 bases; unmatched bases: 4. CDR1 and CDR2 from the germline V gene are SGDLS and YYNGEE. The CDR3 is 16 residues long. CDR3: CASRGTSGPSTDTQYF. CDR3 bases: TGTGCCAGCAGGGGGACTAGCGGGCCTAGCACAGATACGCAGTATTTT.

CDR3 DNA: TGTGCCAGCAGCCCGGGCCCCGGGAGGGAAAAACTGTTTTTT. Translating it yields CASSPGPGREKLFF. The chain uses TRBV9 and TRBJ1-4; D remains unclear. Germline CDR1 SGDLS, CDR2 YYNGEE. CDR3 size: 14 residues. The V end lost 4 bases, the J end lost 8 bases, and 15 bases lay between the germline ends.

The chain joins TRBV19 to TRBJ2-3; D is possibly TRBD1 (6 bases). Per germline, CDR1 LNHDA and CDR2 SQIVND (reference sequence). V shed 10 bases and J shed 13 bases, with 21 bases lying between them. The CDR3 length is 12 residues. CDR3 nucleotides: TGTGCCACCGCAGACCGGGACACACAGGAGTATTTT. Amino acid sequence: CATADRDTQEYF.

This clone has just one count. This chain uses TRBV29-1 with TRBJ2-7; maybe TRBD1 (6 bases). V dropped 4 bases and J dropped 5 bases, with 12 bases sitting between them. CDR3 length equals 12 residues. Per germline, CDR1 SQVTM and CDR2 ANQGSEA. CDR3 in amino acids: CSVVGRGNEQYF. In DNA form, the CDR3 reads TGCAGCGTTGTTGGCAGGGGCAACGAGCAGTACTTC.

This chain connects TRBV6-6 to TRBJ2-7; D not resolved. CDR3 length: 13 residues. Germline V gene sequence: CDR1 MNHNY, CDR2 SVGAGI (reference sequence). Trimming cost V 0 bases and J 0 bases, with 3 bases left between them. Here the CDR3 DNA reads TGTGCCAGCAGTTACTCCAGCTCCTACGAGCAGTACTTC. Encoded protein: CASSYSSSYEQYF.

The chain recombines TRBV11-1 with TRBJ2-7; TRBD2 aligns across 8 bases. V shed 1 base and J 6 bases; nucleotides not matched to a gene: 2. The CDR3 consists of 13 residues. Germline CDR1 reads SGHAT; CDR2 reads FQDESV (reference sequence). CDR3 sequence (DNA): TGTGCCAGCAGCTTAGGGACTAGCCGCGAGCAGTACTTC. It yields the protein CASSLGTSREQYF.